This TCR beta chain is drawn from a study of beta chain features in type 1 diabetes (dated by TCRdb to about 2018). About the investigation overall: Patients and healthy donors did not differ in mean age, gender distribution, total cell number or subset yield. A total of roughly 99 million sorted cells were examined across all samples, and the number of cells per subset was strongly correlated with RNA yield. Whereas all 30 or so donors provided naive and central memory subsets, regulatory and stem cell-like memory subsets were isolated from just 8 patients and about 8 healthy donors. The study compared the TCRB repertoires of sorted circulating CD4+ T cell subsets in recently diagnosed type 1 diabetes patients with those in matched healthy donors.

Trimming at the junction amounts to 6 bases on V and 0 bases on J, and the germline ends lie 11 bases apart. The CDR3 goes from the cysteine to the phenylalanine over 14 residues. Only the CDR3 portion is preserved as DNA: 42 bases, with reading frame beginning at the first base. Looking up the germline V gene yields CDR1 MGHRA and CDR2 YSYEKL. This clone showed up just a few times. Its antigen has not been determined. No clone much larger than this one lies a single base away; base qualities are absent. Each donor gave one peripheral blood draw, roughly 0.11 L on average, collected into heparinised tubes. A BD FACSAria II was used to sort naive, central memory, regulatory and stem cell-like memory CD4+ T cells with a panel that included CD45RO, CCR7, CD25, CD127, CD95 and CD27. Every sorted population had a purity above 95%. PBMCs were isolated right away by Lymphoprep density gradient centrifugation and were stained directly, without culture. Samples were stained and sorted in pairs, with one healthy donor and one patient per experiment, so that batch effects were minimized.

The entire isolated RNA was reverse transcribed using the High Capacity cDNA Reverse Transcription Kit, and thus expressed TCRB transcripts were sequenced. Deep immunoSEQ sequencing was applied to naive, central memory and regulatory T cell samples, giving an average of around 4 million total reads per sample. Sorted cells were lysed in RLT buffer, and RNA was extracted using DNase-treated RNeasy Micro or Mini kits according to cell number. Each cell subset was processed separately to prevent cross-contamination, with patient and healthy donor samples processed together. Using the immunoSEQ multiplex PCR, TCRB sequences were amplified from cDNA into 87-bp fragments spanning the CDR3 region. The amplicons were sequenced using the Illumina HiSeq platform. In the source study's methods: Synthetic template baselines were used to correct PCR bias computationally, reads within Hamming distance 2 were collapsed, and singletons that could not be merged were discarded. Reads were aligned against IMGT to assign V, D and J genes, CDR3 length and insertions or deletions at six rearrangement sites. Within each subset, clonotype counts were normalized to sorted cell number, after which true diversity and Gini coefficients were computed with the tcR R package. The overlap coefficient, calculated on TCRB nucleotide sequences, was used to measure repertoire sharing. As a proxy for the pre-selection repertoire, out-of-frame TCRB sequences from naive cells were analyzed. TCRdb limited this immuneACCESS table to in-frame rearrangements with V and J called. A share of clones is missing; checked studies link under half to unresolved V genes, and the rest is unexplained. That table supplies the V and J calls and clone size; D and trimming were determined from the DNA. The sample table shows hundreds of thousands of clones, and roughly 13% are seen once. The top ten clones comprise 0.02% to 0.025% of the sample.

General findings and caveats noted by the study authors: Patients with type 1 diabetes made fewer insertions and deleted more nucleotides at VDJ recombination sites, implying thymic rearrangement abnormalities. Sequencing cDNA rather than genomic DNA could over-represent highly expressing activated cells, although activation and CD3 levels did not differ between groups. Shorter templates might have been favored by PCR, but patient and control samples were amplified and corrected together, so both groups would have been affected equally by any skew. In all four CD4+ subsets, TCRB CDR3 length was moderately but significantly shorter in type 1 diabetes patients. Naive, central memory and regulatory TCRB repertoires appeared to be more similar among patients than among healthy donors. HLA sub-analyses involved small numbers of individuals, so any influence of HLA type on TCRB rearrangement remained unresolved.

This TCR was recovered from a man younger than 30 with type 1 diabetes. The chain is assembled from TRBV4-1 and TRBJ1-1; tentative D gene TRBD1, with 5 bases matching. The sequenced material came from naive CD4+ T cells from blood. The meaning of the sample's cell subset or site label: true naive CD4+ T cells. The CDR3 region has the sequence CASRPRDVNTEAFF. The sequence in DNA is TGCGCCAGCAGACCTAGGGACGTGAACACTGAAGCTTTCTTT.